The next 8 T cell receptor beta chains were all read from a single sample in a study of control samples from healthy donors and cancer patients. Here immunoSEQ multiplex PCR was the method, and the copy in TCRdb shows in-frame clones only, minus some. The sample yields some 130,000 clones, around 90% seen once. Sequencing used blood. The receptors stem from a man aged 18 to 29 in good health.

This chain uses TRBV5-1 with TRBJ2-5; 14 bases match TRBD2. The CDR3 runs to 15 residues. J gave up 4 bases and V 4 bases, and 3 bases lay outside the gene matches. Germline lookup yields CDR1 SGHRS and CDR2 YFSETQ. The CDR3 loop is CASSAGLAGAETQYF. DNA for the CDR3: TGCGCCAGCAGCGCGGGACTAGCGGGGGCAGAGACCCAGTACTTC.

The J gene is TRBJ2-5, the V gene TRBV9, with 10 bases identical to TRBD2. The V segment lost 0 bases and the J segment 0 bases; nucleotides outside the gene matches: 11. This CDR3 comprises 19 residues. CDR1 is SGDLS, CDR2 YYNGEE, per germline. The CDR3 reads CASSVATGTGTSDQETQYF. The CDR3 DNA follows: TGTGCCAGCAGCGTAGCTACTGGAACCGGGACTAGCGACCAAGAGACCCAGTACTTC. Looking up the rest from reference TRBV9 and TRBJ2-5 gives the full variable domain: DSGVTQTPKHLITATGQRVTLRCSPRSGDLSVYWYQQSLDQGLQFLIQYYNGEERAKGNILERFSAQQFPDLHSELNLSSLELGDSALYFCASSVATGTGTSDQETQYFGPGTRLLVL.

The V and J genes are TRBV25-1 and TRBJ2-3, with 8 bases identical to TRBD2. This CDR3 has 14 residues. Germline V lookup: CDR1 MGHDK, CDR2 SYGVNS. V lost 5 bases to trimming and J lost 6 bases; unmatched junction nucleotides: 7. CDR3: CASSKSGTRDTQYF. The CDR3 DNA reads as TGTGCCAGCAGTAAATCCGGGACTAGGGATACGCAGTATTTT.

The chain links TRBV6-1 to TRBJ1-5; D may be TRBD1 (6 bases). V shed 1 base and J shed 3 bases, with 10 bases lying between them. Germline CDR1 reads MNHNS; CDR2 reads SASEGT. The CDR3 has 15 residues. CDR3 region: CASSEEAGANQPQHF. CDR3 nucleotide sequence: TGTGCCAGCAGTGAAGAGGCAGGGGCCAATCAGCCCCAGCATTTT.

CDR3 in amino acids: CASSPRGGEWDTQYF. DNA of the CDR3: TGTGCCAGCAGCCCCAGGGGGGGCGAATGGGATACGCAGTATTTT. The chain is built from TRBV7-3 and TRBJ2-3, with D tentatively TRBD1 or TRBD2 (7 bases each). Trimming took 5 bases from V and 6 from J, leaving 18 bases between them. The CDR3 has 15 amino acids. Per germline, CDR1 SGHTA and CDR2 FQGTGA.

The V call is TRBV30, the J call TRBJ2-7; TRBD1 or TRBD2 may be the D gene (5 bases each). V dropped 2 bases and J dropped 2 bases, with 16 bases sitting between them. Germline CDR1 is GTSNPN and CDR2 is SVGIG (reference sequence). This CDR3 contains 15 residues. CDR3 nucleotide sequence: TGTGCCTGGAGTCCCCTGGGACCACAAGCCTACGAGCAGTACTTC. Translated: CAWSPLGPQAYEQYF.

J is TRBJ2-1 and V is TRBV6-5; 7 nucleotides match TRBD2. Germline V gene sequence: CDR1 MNHEY, CDR2 SVGAGI. CDR3 length equals 13 residues. J was trimmed by 12 bases and V by 5 bases; bases with no gene match: 10. CDR3 in amino acids: CASSLAEGPGQFF. The CDR3 DNA follows: TGTGCCAGCAGTCTAGCGGAGGGGCCAGGGCAGTTCTTC.

The chain links TRBV4-3 to TRBJ1-2; D possibly corresponds to TRBD1 (6 bases). V shed 2 bases and J shed 4 bases, with 23 bases lying between them. In germline, CDR1 is LGHNA, CDR2 YSLEER. The CDR3 totals 18 residues. For the CDR3, the DNA is TGCGCCAGCAGCCAAACAACGGGGGGGCCCCCCGGGAGCTATGGCTACACCTTC. Protein sequence: CASSQTTGGPPGSYGYTF.